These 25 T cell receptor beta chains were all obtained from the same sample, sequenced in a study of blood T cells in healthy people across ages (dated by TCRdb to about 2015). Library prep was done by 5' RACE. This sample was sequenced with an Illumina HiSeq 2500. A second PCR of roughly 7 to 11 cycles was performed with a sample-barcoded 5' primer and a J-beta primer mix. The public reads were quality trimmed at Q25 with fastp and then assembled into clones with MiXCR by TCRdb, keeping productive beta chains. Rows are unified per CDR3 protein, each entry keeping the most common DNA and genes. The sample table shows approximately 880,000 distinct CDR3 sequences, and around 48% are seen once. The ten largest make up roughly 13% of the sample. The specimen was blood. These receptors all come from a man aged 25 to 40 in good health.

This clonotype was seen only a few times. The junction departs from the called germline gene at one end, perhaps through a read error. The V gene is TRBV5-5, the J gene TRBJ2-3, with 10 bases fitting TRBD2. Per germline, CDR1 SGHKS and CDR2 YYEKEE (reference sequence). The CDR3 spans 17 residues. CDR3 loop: CAGSSPSGGLVADTQYF. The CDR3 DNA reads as TGTGCCGGCAGCTCGCCTAGCGGGGGTTTAGTTGCAGATACGCAGTATTTT. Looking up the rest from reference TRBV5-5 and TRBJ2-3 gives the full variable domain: DAGVTQSPTHLIKTRGQQVTLRCSPISGHKSVSWYQQVLGQGPQFIFQYYEKEERGRGNFPDRFSARQFPNYSSELNVNALLLGDSALYLCAGSSPSGGLVADTQYFGPGTRLTVL.

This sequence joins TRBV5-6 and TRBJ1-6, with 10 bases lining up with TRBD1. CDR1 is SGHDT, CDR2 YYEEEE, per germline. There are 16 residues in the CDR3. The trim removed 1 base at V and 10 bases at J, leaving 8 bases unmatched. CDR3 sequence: CASSLRGQGVRSPLHF. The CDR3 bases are TGTGCCAGCAGCTTGCGAGGACAGGGGGTAAGATCACCCCTCCACTTT.

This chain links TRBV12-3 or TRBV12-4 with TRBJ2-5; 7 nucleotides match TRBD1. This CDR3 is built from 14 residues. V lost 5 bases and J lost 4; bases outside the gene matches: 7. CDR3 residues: CASSARNRGETQYF. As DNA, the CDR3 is TGTGCCAGCAGTGCAAGGAACAGGGGAGAGACCCAGTACTTC.

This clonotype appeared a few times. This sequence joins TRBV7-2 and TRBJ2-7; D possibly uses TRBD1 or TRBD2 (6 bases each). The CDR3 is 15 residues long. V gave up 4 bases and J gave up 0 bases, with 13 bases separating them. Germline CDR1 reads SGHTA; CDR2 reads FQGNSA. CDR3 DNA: TGTGCCAGCAGCTCTACGGGGGCCAACTCCTACGAGCAGTACTTC. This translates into CASSSTGANSYEQYF.

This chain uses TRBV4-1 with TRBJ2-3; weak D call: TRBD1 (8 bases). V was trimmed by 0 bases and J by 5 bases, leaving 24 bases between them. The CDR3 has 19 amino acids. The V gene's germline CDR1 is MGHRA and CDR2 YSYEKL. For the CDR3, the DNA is TGCGCCAGCAGCCAAGATACCGCCCCTCCGACAGGGGAGGGAGATACGCAGTATTTT. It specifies CASSQDTAPPTGEGDTQYF.

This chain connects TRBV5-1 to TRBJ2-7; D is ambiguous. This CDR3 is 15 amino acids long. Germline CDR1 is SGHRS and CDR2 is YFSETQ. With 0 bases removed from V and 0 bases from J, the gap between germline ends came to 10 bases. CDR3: CASSLEGNPSYEQYF. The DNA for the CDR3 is TGCGCCAGCAGCTTGGAGGGTAATCCCTCCTACGAGCAGTACTTC. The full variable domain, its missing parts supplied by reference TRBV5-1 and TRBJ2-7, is KAGVTQTPRYLIKTRGQQVTLSCSPISGHRSVSWYQQTPGQGLQFLFEYFSETQRNKGNFPGRFSGRQFSNSRSEMNVSTLELGDSALYLCASSLEGNPSYEQYFGPGTRLTVT.

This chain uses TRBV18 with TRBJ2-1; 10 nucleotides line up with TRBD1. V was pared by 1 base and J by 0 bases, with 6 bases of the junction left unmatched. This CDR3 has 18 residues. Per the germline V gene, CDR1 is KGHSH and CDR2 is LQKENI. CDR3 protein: CASSPQGQGGTSYNEQFF. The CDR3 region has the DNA TGTGCCAGCTCACCACAAGGACAGGGGGGTACCTCCTACAATGAGCAGTTCTTC.

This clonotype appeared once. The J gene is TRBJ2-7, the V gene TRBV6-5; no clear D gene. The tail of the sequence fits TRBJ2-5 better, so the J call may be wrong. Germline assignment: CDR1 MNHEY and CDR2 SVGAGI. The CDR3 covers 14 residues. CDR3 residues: CASSYGPKGETQYF. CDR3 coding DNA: TGTGCCAGCAGTTACGGACCTAAAGGAGAGACCCAGTACTTC.

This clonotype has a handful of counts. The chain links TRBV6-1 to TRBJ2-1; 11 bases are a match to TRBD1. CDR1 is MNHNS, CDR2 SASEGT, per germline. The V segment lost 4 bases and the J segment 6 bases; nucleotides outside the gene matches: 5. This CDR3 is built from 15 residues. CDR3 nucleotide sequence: TGTGCCAGCAGTGCACTCGGACAGGGGGCCAATGAGCAGTTCTTC. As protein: CASSALGQGANEQFF.

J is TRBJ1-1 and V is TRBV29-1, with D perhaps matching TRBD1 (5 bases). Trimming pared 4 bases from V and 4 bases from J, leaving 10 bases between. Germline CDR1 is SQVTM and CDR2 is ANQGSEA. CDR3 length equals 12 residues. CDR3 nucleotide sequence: TGCAGCGTTGGCGCGGGGGGCACTGAAGCTTTCTTT. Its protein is CSVGAGGTEAFF. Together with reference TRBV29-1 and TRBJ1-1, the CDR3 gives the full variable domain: SAVISQKPSRDICQRGTSLTIQCQVDSQVTMMFWYRQQPGQSLTLIATANQGSEATYESGFVIDKFPISRPNLTFSTLTVSNMSPEDSSIYLCSVGAGGTEAFFGQGTRLTVV.

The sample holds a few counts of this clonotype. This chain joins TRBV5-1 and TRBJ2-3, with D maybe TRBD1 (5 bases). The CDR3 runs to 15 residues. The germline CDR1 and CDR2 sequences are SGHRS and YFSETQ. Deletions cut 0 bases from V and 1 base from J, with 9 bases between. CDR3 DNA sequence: TGCGCCAGCAGCTTGGTGGCAGGGCGCACAGATACGCAGTATTTT. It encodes CASSLVAGRTDTQYF.

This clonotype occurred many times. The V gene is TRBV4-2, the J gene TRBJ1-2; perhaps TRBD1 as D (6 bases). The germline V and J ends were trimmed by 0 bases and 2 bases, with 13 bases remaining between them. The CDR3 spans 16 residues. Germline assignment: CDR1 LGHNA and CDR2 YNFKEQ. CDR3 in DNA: TGTGCCAGCAGCCAAGATCTCGCCGGGGGCAACTATGGCTACACCTTC. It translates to CASSQDLAGGNYGYTF.

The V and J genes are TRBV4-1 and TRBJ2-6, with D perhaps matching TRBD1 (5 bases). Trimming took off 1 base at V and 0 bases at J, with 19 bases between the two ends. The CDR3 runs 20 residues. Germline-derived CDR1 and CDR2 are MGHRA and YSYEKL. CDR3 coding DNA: TGCGCCAGCAGCCAAGGGCAGGGAAAAGTCGAGATCTCTGGGGCCAACGTCCTGACTTTC. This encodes CASSQGQGKVEISGANVLTF.

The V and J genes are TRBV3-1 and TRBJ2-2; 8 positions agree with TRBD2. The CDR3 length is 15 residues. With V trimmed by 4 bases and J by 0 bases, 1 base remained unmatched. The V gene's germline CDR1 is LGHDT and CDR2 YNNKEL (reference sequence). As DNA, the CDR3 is TGTGCCAGCAGCCGTAGCGGGGCGAACACCGGGGAGCTGTTTTTT. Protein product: CASSRSGANTGELFF.

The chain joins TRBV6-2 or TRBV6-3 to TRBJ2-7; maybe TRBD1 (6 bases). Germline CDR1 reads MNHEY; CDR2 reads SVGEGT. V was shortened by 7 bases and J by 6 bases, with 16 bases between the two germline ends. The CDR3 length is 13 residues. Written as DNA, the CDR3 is TGTGCCAGCACCAACGGACAGTTTGGCGAGCAGTACTTC. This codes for CASTNGQFGEQYF.

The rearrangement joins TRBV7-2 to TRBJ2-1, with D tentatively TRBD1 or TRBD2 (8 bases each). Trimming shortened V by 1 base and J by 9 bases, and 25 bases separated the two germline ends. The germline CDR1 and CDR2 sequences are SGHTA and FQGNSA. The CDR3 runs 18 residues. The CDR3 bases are TGTGCCAGCAGCTTAGTAAGGACAGGGTCAGGGACTAGATCTGAGCAGTTCTTC. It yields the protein CASSLVRTGSGTRSEQFF. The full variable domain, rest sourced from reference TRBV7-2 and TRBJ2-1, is GAGVSQSPSNKVTEKGKDVELRCDPISGHTALYWYRQSLGQGLEFLIYFQGNSAPDKSGLPSDRFSAERTGGSVSTLTIQRTQQEDSAVYLCASSLVRTGSGTRSEQFFGPGTRLTVL.

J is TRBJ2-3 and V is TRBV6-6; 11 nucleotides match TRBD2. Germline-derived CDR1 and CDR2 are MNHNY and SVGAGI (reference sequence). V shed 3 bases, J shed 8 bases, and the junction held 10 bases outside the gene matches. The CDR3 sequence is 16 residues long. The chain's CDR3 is CASSYSSSGGAGTQYF. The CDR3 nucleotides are TGTGCCAGCAGTTATTCAAGTAGCGGGGGGGCCGGTACGCAGTATTTT.

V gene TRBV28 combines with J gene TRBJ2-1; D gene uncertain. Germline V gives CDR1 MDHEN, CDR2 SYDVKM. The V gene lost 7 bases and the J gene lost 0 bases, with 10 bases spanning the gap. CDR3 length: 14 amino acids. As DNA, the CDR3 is TGTGCCAGCATGGGGATAGGCTCCTACAATGAGCAGTTCTTC. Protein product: CASMGIGSYNEQFF.

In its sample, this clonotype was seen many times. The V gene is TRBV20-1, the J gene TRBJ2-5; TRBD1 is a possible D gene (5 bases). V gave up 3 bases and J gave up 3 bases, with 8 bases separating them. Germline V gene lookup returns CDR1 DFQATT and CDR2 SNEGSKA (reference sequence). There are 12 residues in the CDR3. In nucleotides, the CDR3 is TGCAGTGCTAGGAAAGGGGAAGAGACCCAGTACTTC. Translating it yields CSARKGEETQYF.

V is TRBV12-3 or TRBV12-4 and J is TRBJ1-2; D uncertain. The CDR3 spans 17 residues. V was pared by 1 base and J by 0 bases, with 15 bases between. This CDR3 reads CASSLETAIKPNYGYTF. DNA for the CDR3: TGTGCCAGCAGTTTAGAAACAGCTATAAAACCTAACTATGGCTACACCTTC.

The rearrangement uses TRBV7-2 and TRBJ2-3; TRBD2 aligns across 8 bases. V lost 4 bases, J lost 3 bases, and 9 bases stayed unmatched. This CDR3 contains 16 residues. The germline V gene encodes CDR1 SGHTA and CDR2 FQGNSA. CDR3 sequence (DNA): TGTGCCAGCAGCTCCGACCTTAGCGGGGTAACAGATACGCAGTATTTT. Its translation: CASSSDLSGVTDTQYF. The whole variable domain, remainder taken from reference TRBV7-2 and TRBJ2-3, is GAGVSQSPSNKVTEKGKDVELRCDPISGHTALYWYRQSLGQGLEFLIYFQGNSAPDKSGLPSDRFSAERTGGSVSTLTIQRTQQEDSAVYLCASSSDLSGVTDTQYFGPGTRLTVL.

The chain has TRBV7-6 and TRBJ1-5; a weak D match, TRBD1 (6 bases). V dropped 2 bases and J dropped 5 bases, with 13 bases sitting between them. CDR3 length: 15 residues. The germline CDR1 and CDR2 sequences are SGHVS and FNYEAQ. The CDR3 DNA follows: TGTGCCAGCAGCTTACAGGCAGGGGTGTATCAGCCCCAGCATTTT. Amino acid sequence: CASSLQAGVYQPQHF.

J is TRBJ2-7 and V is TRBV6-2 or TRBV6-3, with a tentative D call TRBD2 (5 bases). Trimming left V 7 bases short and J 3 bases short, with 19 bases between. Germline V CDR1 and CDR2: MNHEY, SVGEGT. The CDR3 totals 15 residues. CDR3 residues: CASNPRVGAYYEQYF. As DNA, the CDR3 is TGTGCCAGCAATCCGAGAGTGGGAGCATACTACGAGCAGTACTTC.

This chain's CDR3 is CASSRGWSGTELSNEKLFF. The DNA of the CDR3 is TGCGCCAGCAGCAGGGGTTGGAGCGGGACAGAACTCTCTAATGAAAAACTGTTTTTT. The gene calls are TRBV5-1 and TRBJ1-4, with TRBD1 identical over 7 bases. With V trimmed by 4 bases and J by 3 bases, 18 bases remained unmatched. The CDR3 spans 19 residues. Germline CDR1 is SGHRS and CDR2 is YFSETQ. The variable domain in full, with the rest retrieved from reference TRBV5-1 and TRBJ1-4, is KAGVTQTPRYLIKTRGQQVTLSCSPISGHRSVSWYQQTPGQGLQFLFEYFSETQRNKGNFPGRFSGRQFSNSRSEMNVSTLELGDSALYLCASSRGWSGTELSNEKLFFGSGTQLSVL.

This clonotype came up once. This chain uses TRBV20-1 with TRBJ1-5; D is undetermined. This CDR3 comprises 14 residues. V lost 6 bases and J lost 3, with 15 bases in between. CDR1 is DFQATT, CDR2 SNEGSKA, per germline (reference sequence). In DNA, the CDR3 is TGCAGTGCGAAGGTAGGGCGGATCAATCAGCCCCAGCATTTT. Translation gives CSAKVGRINQPQHF.